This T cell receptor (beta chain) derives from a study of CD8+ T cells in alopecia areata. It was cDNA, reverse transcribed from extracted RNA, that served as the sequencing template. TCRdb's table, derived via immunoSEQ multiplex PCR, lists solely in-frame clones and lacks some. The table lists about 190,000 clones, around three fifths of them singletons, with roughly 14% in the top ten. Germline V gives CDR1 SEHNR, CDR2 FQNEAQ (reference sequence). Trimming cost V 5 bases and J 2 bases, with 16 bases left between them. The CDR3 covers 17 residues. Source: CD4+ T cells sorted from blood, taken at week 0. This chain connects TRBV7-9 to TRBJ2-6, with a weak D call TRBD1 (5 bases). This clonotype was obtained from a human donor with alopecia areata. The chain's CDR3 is CASSPVMQGPGANVLTF. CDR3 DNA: TGTGCCAGCAGCCCTGTAATGCAGGGCCCTGGGGCCAACGTCCTGACTTTC.